The next 11 T cell receptor beta chains were all read from a single sample in a study of sequential checkpoint blockade in melanoma. Clones were read by immunoSEQ multiplex PCR, and TCRdb kept only the in-frame ones, dropping some. The table records 7,000 to 9,500 clones, roughly 60% of them present only once. Specified treatment: randomized to nivolumab then ipilimumab (arm A) or the reverse (arm B). The material sequenced was CD8+ T cells sorted from blood (inferred from file names), taken from a patient given nivolumab and ipilimumab in sequence. The source of these receptors is a human donor with melanoma.

The V and J genes are TRBV6-5 and TRBJ2-7, with 11 bases matching TRBD1. This CDR3 is built from 13 residues. Germline CDR1 MNHEY, CDR2 SVGAGI. Unmatched junction bases numbered 5, after V lost 6 bases and J lost 7 bases. Written as DNA, the CDR3 is TGTGCCAGCAGGGACAGGGGGCATCTAGAGCAGTACTTC. The encoded protein is CASRDRGHLEQYF.

The CDR3 protein is CASTAGTGTAGYTF. The CDR3 coding sequence is TGTGCCAGTACCGCCGGGACAGGGACAGCTGGCTACACCTTC. V and J are TRBV19 and TRBJ1-2, with TRBD1 matching 9 bases. V was pared by 7 bases and J by 7 bases, with 10 bases of the junction left unmatched. The CDR3 covers 14 residues. The germline gives CDR1 LNHDA, CDR2 SQIVND (reference sequence).

This clone appeared a few times. This chain links TRBV9 with TRBJ2-7; 7 nucleotides line up with TRBD1. Germline CDR1 is SGDLS and CDR2 is YYNGEE. The CDR3 is 13 residues long. With 3 bases clipped from V and 4 bases from J, the junction kept 4 bases outside the gene matches. The CDR3: CASSGAQGYEQYF. CDR3 nucleotide sequence: TGTGCCAGCAGCGGGGCACAGGGGTACGAGCAGTACTTC. The variable domain in full, with the rest retrieved from reference TRBV9 and TRBJ2-7, is DSGVTQTPKHLITATGQRVTLRCSPRSGDLSVYWYQQSLDQGLQFLIQYYNGEERAKGNILERFSAQQFPDLHSELNLSSLELGDSALYFCASSGAQGYEQYFGPGTRLTVT.

V is TRBV5-1 and J is TRBJ2-7, with TRBD1 matching over 7 bases. The ends lost 5 bases at V and 3 bases at J; junction bases unmatched: 5. There are 13 residues in the CDR3. Germline assignment: CDR1 SGHRS and CDR2 YFSETQ. The CDR3 region is CASRRDSRYEQYF. Written as DNA, the CDR3 is TGCGCCAGCAGAAGGGACAGTCGCTACGAGCAGTACTTC.

The J gene is TRBJ2-2, the V gene TRBV9, with D perhaps TRBD2 (5 bases). The V gene's germline CDR1 is SGDLS and CDR2 YYNGEE. The CDR3 contains 17 residues. The V gene lost 4 bases and the J gene lost 3 bases, with 19 bases spanning the gap. Here the CDR3 reads CASSHPNRASYTGELFF. Here the CDR3 DNA reads TGTGCCAGCAGCCACCCCAATCGGGCTAGCTACACCGGGGAGCTGTTTTTT.

About this clone itself: At one boundary the junction diverges from the germline segment, which might be a read error. The chain has TRBV15 and TRBJ2-1, with a weak D call TRBD2 (6 bases). The CDR3 sequence is 18 residues long. Germline V gene lookup returns CDR1 LNHNV and CDR2 YYDKDF (reference sequence). The CDR3 spells CAASRRGGSGSSYNEQFF. In DNA, the CDR3 is TGTGCCGCCAGCAGAAGAGGTGGATCCGGGAGCTCCTACAATGAGCAGTTCTTC.

The V gene is TRBV11-2, the J gene TRBJ2-7; a weak D match, TRBD1 (6 bases). The CDR3 has 14 residues. Looked up from germline, CDR1 is SGHAT and CDR2 is FQNNGV. With 5 bases removed from V and 3 bases from J, the gap between germline ends came to 14 bases. This CDR3 is CASSPMAGDYEQYF. The CDR3 region has the DNA TGTGCCAGCAGCCCTATGGCAGGGGACTACGAGCAGTACTTC.

This clone has more than one count but fewer than ten. The chain couples TRBV19 to TRBJ2-7; weak D call: TRBD1 (6 bases). The CDR3 runs to 13 residues. Trimming removed 8 bases at V and 3 bases at J, with 14 bases between. The germline gives CDR1 LNHDA, CDR2 SQIVND (reference sequence). The CDR3 DNA follows: TGTGCCAGTGGGTGGGGGCCCTACTACGAGCAGTACTTC. This gives the protein CASGWGPYYEQYF.

The V and J genes are TRBV4-1 and TRBJ2-7; 9 positions agree with TRBD2. This CDR3 contains 15 residues. The V segment lost 1 base and the J segment 4 bases; nucleotides outside the gene matches: 5. Germline CDR1 MGHRA, CDR2 YSYEKL. CDR3 in DNA: TGCGCCAGCAGCCAAGTTGCTAGCGGGAAATACGAGCAGTACTTC. This encodes CASSQVASGKYEQYF.

This clone turned up a few times. At the DNA level, this CDR3 is encoded by other sequences in the same sample as well. J is TRBJ1-1 and V is TRBV29-1; 8 bases are a match to TRBD1. The CDR3 totals 13 residues. The germline gives CDR1 SQVTM, CDR2 ANQGSEA. V shed 5 bases, J shed 1 base, and the junction held 3 bases outside the gene matches. CDR3 residues: CSVTGQANTEAFF. The DNA of the CDR3 is TGCAGCGTTACGGGACAGGCGAACACTGAAGCTTTCTTT.

The chain recombines TRBV5-1 with TRBJ2-7, with 11 bases that match TRBD2. Germline CDR1 and CDR2: SGHRS and YFSETQ. The CDR3 sequence is 17 residues long. Unmatched junction bases numbered 13, after V lost 2 bases and J lost 6 bases. CDR3 in DNA: TGCGCCAGCAGCTTAACAGGATGGGCTAGCGGGAGGCCCGAGCAGTACTTC. It yields the protein CASSLTGWASGRPEQYF.